Each of the 26 T cell receptor beta chains below was sequenced from the same sample in a study of T cell clonality in common variable immunodeficiency. Clones were read by immunoSEQ multiplex PCR, and TCRdb kept only the in-frame ones, dropping some. In total the sample includes around 45,000 clones, none of them seen once. Material: peripheral blood mononuclear cells. These receptors originate from a person aged 18-69 years in good health.

This clone was picked up many times. The read finishes 3 residues shy of the CDR3 end, and the germline J gene is used to complete it. V gene TRBV19 combines with J gene TRBJ2-3; TRBD2 is a possible D gene (6 bases). CDR1 and CDR2 (germline): LNHDA, SQIVND (reference sequence). V lost 3 bases and J lost 4, with 14 bases in between. This CDR3 is 15 amino acids long. The CDR3 DNA, read in part, is TGTGCCAGTAGTATCCTCCGGGGGAGCTCAGATACG. Translating it yields CASSILRGSSDT. The whole CDR3 region reads CASSILRGSSDTQYF.

This clone came up a few times. A much larger clone is a single base away; this may be a read error. The read comes to an end 3 residues before the CDR3 does, leaving the germline J gene to fill in the end. The same CDR3 also results from other DNA sequences found in this sample. The chain links TRBV6-2 or TRBV6-3 to TRBJ1-1; TRBD1 is a possible D gene (6 bases). The CDR3 runs 17 residues. The germline V gene encodes CDR1 MNHEY and CDR2 SVGEGT. The CDR3 bases that were read are TGTGCCAGCAGTTACCGAGGGGCCAGGGGCCAGAACACCGAA. Protein sequence: CASSYRGARGQNTE. The full-length CDR3 reads as CASSYRGARGQNTEAFF.

This clone was observed many times. With the read ending 3 residues before the CDR3 end, the germline J gene is used to fill in that end. This chain connects TRBV4-2 to TRBJ1-2, with TRBD1 identical over 8 bases. The germline gives CDR1 LGHNA, CDR2 YNFKEQ. The CDR3 consists of 15 residues. CDR3 loop: CASSQDVQGAGGYTF. Partial CDR3 DNA: TGTGCCAGCAGCCAAGACGTCCAGGGGGCGGGGGGC.

This clone was seen many times. The read halts 3 residues ahead of the CDR3 end, with the missing end drawn from the germline J gene. This chain joins TRBV10-3 and TRBJ2-7, with 9 bases fitting TRBD2. Germline CDR1 is ENHRY and CDR2 is SYGVKD. This CDR3 has 14 amino acids. With V trimmed by 2 bases and J by 5 bases, 4 bases remained unmatched. The covered CDR3 bases are TGTGCCATCAGTGAGGCGGGGGGGCTCGACGAG. As protein: CAISEAGGLDE. In full, the CDR3 is CAISEAGGLDEQYF.

Ten or more counts support this clone. Coverage ceases 3 residues before the CDR3 finishes, and the germline J gene fills in the end. The gene calls are TRBV7-8 and TRBJ1-4; D may be TRBD1 (5 bases). The V gene's germline CDR1 is SGHVS and CDR2 FQNEAQ. V was trimmed by 5 bases and J by 5 bases, leaving 18 bases between them. This CDR3 is built from 16 residues. CDR3 sequence reads: CASSPLMGRGNEKLFF. The part of the CDR3 DNA that was read is TGTGCCAGCAGCCCACTGATGGGGCGGGGAAATGAAAAA.

This clone was seen many times. Sequencing ends 3 residues short of the CDR3 end; the germline J gene provides the rest. The chain uses TRBV5-6 and TRBJ2-3; D is perhaps TRBD2 (7 bases). The germline gives CDR1 SGHDT, CDR2 YYEEEE. The CDR3 is 14 residues long. The ends were cut back, 4 bases at V and 2 bases at J, with 11 bases in the middle. The CDR3 is CASSLGGHTDTQYF. The part of the CDR3 DNA that was read is TGTGCCAGCAGCCTCGGGGGGCACACAGATACG.

This clone was seen repeatedly, ten times or more. The read ends 3 residues shy of where the CDR3 ends; the end is completed using the germline J gene. This rearrangement joins TRBV29-1 to TRBJ1-1, with D unresolved. V lost 3 bases to trimming and J lost 4 bases, with 12 bases between them. This CDR3 comprises 13 residues. Germline CDR1 SQVTM, CDR2 ANQGSEA. The CDR3 protein is CSVENSGSTEAFF. The sequenced part of the CDR3 DNA is TGCAGCGTTGAGAATTCTGGCAGCACTGAA.

This clone was counted many times. The read halts 3 residues ahead of the CDR3 end, with the missing end drawn from the germline J gene. The V and J genes are TRBV5-6 and TRBJ2-7, with D unresolved. Germline V gene sequence: CDR1 SGHDT, CDR2 YYEEEE. The CDR3 spans 13 residues. The V end lost 3 bases, the J end lost 2 bases, and 9 bases lay between the germline ends. CDR3: CASSWATAYEQYF. The part of the CDR3 DNA that was read is TGTGCCAGCAGCTGGGCCACAGCCTACGAG.

This clone has at least ten counts. Read sequence stops 3 residues before the CDR3 end, and the germline J gene provides the missing end. This chain joins TRBV5-1 and TRBJ1-4; 7 bases line up with TRBD1. Germline CDR1 and CDR2: SGHRS and YFSETQ. CDR3 length: 15 amino acids. J gave up 8 bases and V 4 bases, and 11 bases lay outside the gene matches. This chain's CDR3 is CASSRWTGNTEKLFF. The sequenced CDR3 bases are TGCGCCAGCAGCCGGTGGACAGGAAACACCGAAAAA.

This clone was picked up many times. The CDR3 end is not reached by the read, which stops 3 residues before it; the germline J gene fills it in. The chain is built from TRBV5-1 and TRBJ1-4; no firm D call. CDR3 length equals 15 residues. Germline CDR1 SGHRS, CDR2 YFSETQ. The ends were cut back, 1 base at V and 5 bases at J, with 12 bases in the middle. The part of the CDR3 DNA that was read is TGCGCCAGCAGCTTGTCGGGGTACGCCAATGAAAAA. Translating it yields CASSLSGYANEK. The entire CDR3 reads CASSLSGYANEKLFF.

With respect to this clone: The missing CDR3 end, 3 residues past where the read stops, is filled in from the germline J gene. The V and J genes are TRBV7-6 and TRBJ1-5; 10 bases align to TRBD1. The CDR3 has 16 residues. The ends lost 1 base at V and 9 bases at J; junction bases unmatched: 9. Germline V gene data show CDR1 as SGHVS and CDR2 as FNYEAQ. The sequenced CDR3 bases are TGTGCCAGCAGCTTAGAGGCCGGGACAGGGGCAGGGCCC. Amino acid sequence: CASSLEAGTGAGP. The entire CDR3 protein is CASSLEAGTGAGPQHF.

There are many counts of this clone. Coverage ceases 3 residues before the CDR3 finishes, and the germline J gene fills in the end. The chain joins TRBV29-1 to TRBJ2-7; the D gene is possibly TRBD1 (6 bases). Germline CDR1 reads SQVTM; CDR2 reads ANQGSEA. V gave up 4 bases and J gave up 4 bases, with 17 bases separating them. The CDR3 extends over 14 amino acids. The covered CDR3 bases are TGCAGCGTTGTTTTTCGGGCAGGGGAGTACGAG. Its translation: CSVVFRAGEYE. The complete CDR3 sequence is CSVVFRAGEYEQYF.

Notes on this clone: Coverage ceases 3 residues before the CDR3 finishes, and the germline J gene fills in the end. J is TRBJ2-7 and V is TRBV7-8, with TRBD2 matching 8 bases. The CDR3 has 15 residues. J lost 3 bases, V lost 5 bases, and 9 bases had no gene match. Germline V gene data show CDR1 as SGHVS and CDR2 as FQNEAQ. The CDR3 spells CASSPGGRIFYEQYF. The DNA read from the CDR3 is TGTGCCAGCAGCCCGGGGGGGCGGATTTTCTACGAG.

This clone was recorded many times. Sequencing ends 3 residues short of the CDR3 end; the germline J gene provides the rest. The chain carries TRBV30 and TRBJ2-5; TRBD1 is a possible D gene (5 bases). CDR1 GTSNPN and CDR2 SVGIG come from the germline V gene (reference sequence). V lost 1 base, J lost 3 bases, and 9 bases lay in between. This CDR3 comprises 13 residues. This CDR3 is CAWSGGLKETQYF. CDR3 DNA (partial): TGTGCCTGGAGTGGGGGCCTAAAAGAGACC.

There are many counts of this clone. The missing CDR3 end, 3 residues past where the read stops, is filled in from the germline J gene. The chain joins TRBV10-3 to TRBJ1-5, with 7 positions matching TRBD1. The trim removed 3 bases at V and 4 bases at J, leaving 9 bases unmatched. The germline CDR1 and CDR2 sequences are ENHRY and SYGVKD. CDR3 length equals 16 residues. Incomplete CDR3 DNA: TGTGCCATCAGTGACCGTAGGGGGCCCTCTAATCAGCCC. It specifies CAISDRRGPSNQP. In full, the CDR3 reads CAISDRRGPSNQPQHF.

This clone was seen ten or more times. The CDR3 end falls 3 residues outside the read, so it is completed with the germline J gene. V gene TRBV29-1 combines with J gene TRBJ1-1; 8 bases are shared with TRBD1. The CDR3 covers 14 residues. The V segment lost 6 bases and the J segment 4 bases; nucleotides outside the gene matches: 10. Germline V gene sequence: CDR1 SQVTM, CDR2 ANQGSEA. The CDR3 loop reads CSVGGTGGGTEAFF. CDR3 DNA (partial): TGCAGCGTCGGGGGGACAGGCGGGGGCACTGAA.

This clone is large in the sample. The CDR3 region is CSAIPNGGDDAYNEQFF. Partial CDR3 DNA: TGCAGTGCCATACCAAACGGCGGGGATGACGCCTACAATGAG. The chain combines TRBV20-1 with TRBJ2-1; weak D call: TRBD2 (6 bases). The DNA ends 3 residues before the CDR3 does, and the rest of the CDR3 is filled in from the germline J gene. Trimming removed 6 bases from V and 2 bases from J, with 23 bases in between. Germline loops: CDR1 DFQATT, CDR2 SNEGSKA (reference sequence). This CDR3 spans 17 amino acids.

This clone appeared many times. The DNA ends 3 residues before the CDR3 does, and the rest of the CDR3 is filled in from the germline J gene. This chain joins TRBV6-2 or TRBV6-3 and TRBJ1-2; possibly TRBD1 for D (6 bases). Deletions cut 7 bases from V and 3 bases from J, with 18 bases between. The CDR3 spans 15 residues. The germline gives CDR1 MNHEY, CDR2 SVGEGT. Partial CDR3 DNA: TGTGCCAGCAAGTCTATTGTCGGGGGGCACTATGGC. Residues: CASKSIVGGHYG. The whole CDR3 sequence is CASKSIVGGHYGYTF.

The sample holds many counts of this clone. The DNA ends 3 residues before the CDR3 does, and the rest of the CDR3 is filled in from the germline J gene. The chain links TRBV20-1 to TRBJ1-2; D perhaps matches TRBD1 (6 bases). The CDR3 runs to 14 residues. The germline CDR1 and CDR2 sequences are DFQATT and SNEGSKA (reference sequence). CDR3: CSARQGSDWNDYTF. Incomplete CDR3 DNA: TGCAGTGCTAGACAGGGGTCTGACTGGAATGAC.

This clone showed up many times. The CDR3 end lies 3 residues beyond the end of the read and is filled in from the germline J gene. The chain combines TRBV30 with TRBJ1-2, with TRBD1 matching 7 bases. The germline V gene encodes CDR1 GTSNPN and CDR2 SVGIG (reference sequence). V trimming: 8 bases; J trimming: 2 bases; junction bases outside the gene matches: 14. The CDR3 spans 15 residues. CDR3 bases read: TGTGCCGGCGCCGGGACAGCAGACGGCAACTATGGC. Translated, it gives CAGAGTADGNYG. The CDR3 in its entirety is CAGAGTADGNYGYTF.

This clone showed up many times. The read ends 3 residues early relative to the CDR3; the germline J gene fills the gap. The chain recombines TRBV29-1 with TRBJ2-1; the D gene is possibly TRBD2 (7 bases). The CDR3 is 14 residues long. Germline V CDR1 and CDR2: SQVTM, ANQGSEA. V lost 6 bases to trimming and J lost 4 bases, with 16 bases between them. Incomplete CDR3 DNA: TGCAGCGTCCAAGGGGGGGGACGGTACAATGAG. It yields the protein CSVQGGGRYNE. The full-length CDR3 reads as CSVQGGGRYNEQFF.

With regard to this clone: From the germline J gene comes the end of the CDR3, since the read stops 3 residues before it. The chain employs TRBV7-6 and TRBJ2-5; TRBD2 aligns across 13 bases. The CDR3 loop spans 16 amino acids. Per the germline V gene, CDR1 is SGHVS and CDR2 is FNYEAQ. Unmatched junction bases numbered 8, after V lost 5 bases and J lost 5 bases. The sequenced part of the CDR3 DNA is TGTGCCAGCAGCGCTCTACTAGCGGGGGGGCCCGAGACC. Its translation is CASSALLAGGPET. The full CDR3 reads CASSALLAGGPETQYF.

This clone was picked up many times. The read ends 3 residues early relative to the CDR3; the germline J gene fills the gap. The genes are TRBV5-4 and TRBJ1-2; D is possibly TRBD1 (5 bases). V was clipped by 1 base and J by 7 bases, with 20 bases between them. The CDR3 extends over 16 amino acids. Germline V gene lookup returns CDR1 SGHNT and CDR2 YYREEE (reference sequence). The CDR3 protein is CASSLSYGFGGGGYTF. CDR3 DNA, as far as it was read: TGTGCCAGCAGCTTGAGTTACGGGTTCGGGGGTGGTGGC.

Many counts were recorded for this clone. The read halts 3 residues ahead of the CDR3 end, with the missing end drawn from the germline J gene. This chain joins TRBV20-1 and TRBJ2-1, with TRBD1 matching 8 bases. Germline V lookup: CDR1 DFQATT, CDR2 SNEGSKA (reference sequence). The CDR3 has 13 amino acids. With 7 bases clipped from V and 9 bases from J, the junction kept 11 bases outside the gene matches. The CDR3 reads CSVRRGRLSEQFF. CDR3 DNA, as far as it was read: TGCAGTGTCCGCAGGGGGCGTCTGAGTGAG.

This clone was found many times. The read is 3 residues too short to cover the CDR3 end, so that end is filled in from the germline J gene. V usage is TRBV5-1 and J usage is TRBJ2-2; D possibly corresponds to TRBD2 (5 bases). The V and J ends lost 0 bases and 5 bases respectively, with 20 bases between them. There are 18 residues in the CDR3. The germline V gene encodes CDR1 SGHRS and CDR2 YFSETQ. The chain's CDR3 is CASSLDQLGRSGTGELFF. The sequenced part of the CDR3 DNA is TGCGCCAGCAGCTTGGACCAATTAGGACGGTCGGGGACCGGGGAG.

This clone showed up just a few times. The read gets to within 3 residues of the CDR3 end, and the germline J gene fills in the rest. The chain carries TRBV11-2 and TRBJ2-6; D is unclear. The V gene's germline CDR1 is SGHAT and CDR2 FQNNGV. Trimming removed 6 bases at V and 2 bases at J, with 5 bases between. This CDR3 contains 13 residues. The CDR3 region is CASSQTGANVLTF. The sequenced part of the CDR3 DNA is TGTGCCAGCAGTCAGACTGGGGCCAACGTC.